The present TCR beta chain was sequenced within a study of blood T cell repertoires in COVID-19. This table comes from immunoSEQ multiplex PCR, and its TCRdb copy is limited to in-frame clones, with some not included. The sample carries around 58,000 clones, 88% recorded once. The clonotype comes from a human donor in a cohort sampled during active COVID-19. Sample: peripheral blood.

This chain's CDR3 is CASSQGLGQFF. The CDR3 nucleotides are TGTGCCAGCAGCCAAGGACTAGGGCAGTTCTTC. V and J are TRBV14 and TRBJ2-1; a weak D match, TRBD2 (6 bases). V was trimmed by 1 base and J by 12 bases, leaving 7 bases between them. CDR1 is SGHDN, CDR2 FVKESK, per germline. The length of the CDR3 is 11 residues.